This note documents a single T cell receptor (beta chain) sequence. Antigen unknown. Trimming shortened V by 4 bases and J by 5 bases, and 18 bases separated the two germline ends. CDR1 and CDR2 (germline): SGHNT, YYREEE (reference sequence). CDR3 length: 15 amino acids. This record belongs to a study of T-cell memory formation after mild COVID-19. Whole-study findings and limits: The SARS-CoV-2 specificity of second-wave clones reaching peak at day 37 remained unverified.

TCRdb passed the 5' RACE reads through MiXCR, listing each CDR3 protein once. The table shows some 190,000 distinct CDR3 sequences, with 16% occurring only once. The gene calls are TRBV5-4 and TRBJ1-2, with D perhaps matching TRBD1 (5 bases). This sequence was found in an adult woman who had mild COVID-19 (a few samples of this study predate the infection). Cell type and time point are not known. Input material: PBMCs or a T cell subset sorted from them (not recorded which). Written as DNA, the CDR3 is TGTGCCAGCAGCGCCGGGGCCGAAAAAGGGTATGGCTACACCTTC. Translated, it gives CASSAGAEKGYGYTF.